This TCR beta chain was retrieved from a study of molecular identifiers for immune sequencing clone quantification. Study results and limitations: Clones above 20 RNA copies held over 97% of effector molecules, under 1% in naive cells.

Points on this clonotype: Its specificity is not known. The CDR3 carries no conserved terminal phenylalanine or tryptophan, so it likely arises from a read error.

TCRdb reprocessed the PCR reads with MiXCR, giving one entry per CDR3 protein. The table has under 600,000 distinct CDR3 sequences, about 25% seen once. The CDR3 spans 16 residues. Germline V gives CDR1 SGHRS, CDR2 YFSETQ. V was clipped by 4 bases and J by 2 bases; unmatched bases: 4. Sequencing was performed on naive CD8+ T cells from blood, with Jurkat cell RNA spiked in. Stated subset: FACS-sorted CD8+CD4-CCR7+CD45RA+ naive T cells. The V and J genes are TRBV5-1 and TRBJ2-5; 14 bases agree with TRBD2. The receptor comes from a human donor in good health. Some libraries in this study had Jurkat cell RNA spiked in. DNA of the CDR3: TGCGCCAGCAGCCAGGGACTAGCGGGAGTACAAGAGACCCAGTACCTC. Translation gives CASSQGLAGVQETQYL.